This is a list of T cell receptor beta chains from one sample in a study of CD8 T cells in ankylosing spondylitis. TCRdb analysed the 5' RACE reads with MiXCR anew, one entry per CDR3 protein. Among some 800,000 distinct CDR3 sequences listed, 12% were seen once. The sample consisted of blood, either unsorted or a sorted T cell fraction (not recorded which). The source of these receptors is a male donor with ankylosing spondylitis. Both conserved end residues are part of each CDR3. Each record gives: clone size, D gene, CDR3 length, V gene, J gene, CDR3 protein, CDR3 DNA. A D gene is named only where the DNA matches it firmly. Clone size is not always given. Where it is, it says once, few, many or a class for expanded clones.

few,NA,14,TRBV20-1,TRBJ2-1,CSAARAGARNEQFF,TGCAGTGCTGCCCGGGCAGGGGCCCGCAATGAGCAGTTCTTC
few,NA,13,TRBV6-5,TRBJ1-2,CASSPNTGNGYTF,TGTGCCAGCAGCCCCAATACAGGGAATGGCTACACCTTC
few,NA,14,TRBV27,TRBJ2-7,CASSRPGFPYEQYF,TGTGCCAGCAGCCGCCCGGGTTTTCCCTACGAGCAGTACTTC
NA,TRBD1,14,TRBV7-2,TRBJ1-2,CASSSRTGMDGYTF,TGTGCCAGCAGCTCTCGGACAGGGATGGATGGCTACACCTTC
NA,NA,14,TRBV5-1,TRBJ2-1,CASALGSLFNEQFF,TGCGCCAGCGCCCTAGGTTCCCTCTTCAATGAGCAGTTCTTC
NA,TRBD1,15,TRBV4-3,TRBJ1-1,CASSQDRDRGTEAFF,TGCGCCAGCAGCCAAGATCGGGACAGGGGCACTGAAGCTTTCTTT
few,TRBD1,16,TRBV6-1,TRBJ1-2,CASSGWTGEVLYGYTF,TGTGCCAGCAGTGGGTGGACAGGGGAAGTGTTATACGGCTACACCTTC
NA,NA,13,TRBV4-3,TRBJ2-3,CASSHHLTDTQYF,TGCGCCAGCAGCCACCACCTCACAGATACGCAGTATTTT
NA,TRBD1,15,TRBV4-3,TRBJ1-2,CASSHTGQGDYGYTF,TGCGCCAGCAGCCACACGGGACAGGGAGACTATGGCTACACCTTC
NA,TRBD2,15,TRBV27,TRBJ2-1,CASSPGTSGANEQFF,TGTGCCAGCAGTCCCGGGACTAGCGGGGCCAATGAGCAGTTCTTC
many,TRBD1,15,TRBV10-3,TRBJ2-1,CAISEKTGQYDEQFF,TGTGCCATCAGTGAGAAGACAGGGCAATACGATGAGCAGTTCTTC